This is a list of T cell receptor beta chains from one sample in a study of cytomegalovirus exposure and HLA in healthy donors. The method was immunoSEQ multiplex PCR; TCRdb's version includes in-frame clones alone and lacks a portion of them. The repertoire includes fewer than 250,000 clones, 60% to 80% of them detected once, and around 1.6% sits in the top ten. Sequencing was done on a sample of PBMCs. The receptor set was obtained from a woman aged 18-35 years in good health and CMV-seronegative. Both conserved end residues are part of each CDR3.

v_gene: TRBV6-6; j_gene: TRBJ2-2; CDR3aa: CASSLQGDGTGELFF
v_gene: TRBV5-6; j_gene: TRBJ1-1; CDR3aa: CASSLTRGLGAEAFF
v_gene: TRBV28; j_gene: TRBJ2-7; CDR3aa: CASTEQGYHSEQYF
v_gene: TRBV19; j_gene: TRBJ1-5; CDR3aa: CASSIDRNRQHF
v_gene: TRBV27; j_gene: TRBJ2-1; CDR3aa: CASSRDRGNEQFF
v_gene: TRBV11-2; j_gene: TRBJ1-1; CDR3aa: CASTWREMGLVNTEAFF
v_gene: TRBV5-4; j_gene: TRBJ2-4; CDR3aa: CASSLELAGNKNIQYF
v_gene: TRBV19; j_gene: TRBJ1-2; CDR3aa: CASSNEGARYGYTF
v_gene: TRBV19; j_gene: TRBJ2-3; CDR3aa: CASSPRTSPDTQYF
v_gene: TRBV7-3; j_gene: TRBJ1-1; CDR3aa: CASSLQGGNTEAFF
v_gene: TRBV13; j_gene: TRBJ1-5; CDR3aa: CASSQGAGEGQPQHF
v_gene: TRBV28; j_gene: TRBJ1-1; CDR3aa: CASRVVGRVTEAFF
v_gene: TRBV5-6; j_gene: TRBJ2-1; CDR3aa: CASSFSPGEQFF
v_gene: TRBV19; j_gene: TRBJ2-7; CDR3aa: CASRAGVEQYF
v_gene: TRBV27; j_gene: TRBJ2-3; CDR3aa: CASREIGTGGGGSTDTQYF
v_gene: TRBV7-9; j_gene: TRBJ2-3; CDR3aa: CASSSRDSHNSDTQYF